This record looks at one TCR beta chain sequence and its context. CDR1 is SEHNR, CDR2 FQNEAQ, per germline (reference sequence). This CDR3 is 16 amino acids long. V was cut by 5 bases and J by 1 base, with 17 bases left in between. This sample is drawn from a study of T-cell reconstitution after alpha-beta-depleted transplantation in children. Library preparation (for TCRbeta) was performed with unique molecular identifiers. TCRdb re-called the PCR reads through MiXCR, storing one row per CDR3 protein. In the table there are hundreds of thousands of distinct CDR3 sequences, approximately 16% of which are singletons.

This TCR was recovered from a human donor who donated a stem cell graft to a child with acute lymphoblastic leukemia. Here the sequenced sample was PBMCs from the stem cell graft donor, taken from the stem cell graft. This rearrangement joins TRBV7-9 to TRBJ1-1; D may be TRBD1 (6 bases). The CDR3 DNA reads as TGTGCCAGCAGCATTTCACCGGGGACACCGAACACTGAAGCTTTCTTT. Its protein is CASSISPGTPNTEAFF.